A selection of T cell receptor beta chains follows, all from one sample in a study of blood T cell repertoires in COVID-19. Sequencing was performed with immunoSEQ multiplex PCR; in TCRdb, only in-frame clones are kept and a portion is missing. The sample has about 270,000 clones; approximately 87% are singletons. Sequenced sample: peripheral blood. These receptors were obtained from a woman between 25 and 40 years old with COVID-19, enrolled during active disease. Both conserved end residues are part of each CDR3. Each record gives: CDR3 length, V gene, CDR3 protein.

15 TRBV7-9 CASSPDRGSGNTIYF
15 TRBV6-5 CASSYSNRLSDTQYF
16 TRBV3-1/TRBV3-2 CASSQAKRGALDTQYF
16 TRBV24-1 CATSDPALSNTGELFF
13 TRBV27 CASTSGWGNTIYF
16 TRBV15 CATSRDPGVASYEQYF
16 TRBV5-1 CASSPLTSGVPDTQYF
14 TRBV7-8 CASSFTASTDTQYF
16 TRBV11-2 CASSPGLAANTGELFF
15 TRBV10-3 CAISESSGGADTQYF
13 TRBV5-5 CASSYGAKNIQYF
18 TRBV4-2 CASSQGRTGSSGANVLTF
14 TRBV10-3 CAISSGRSTDTQYF
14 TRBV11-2 CASSTYRGREKLFF
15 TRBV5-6 CASSLAGELTYEQYF
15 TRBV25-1 CASTGEGAQGDTQYF
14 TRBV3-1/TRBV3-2 CASSQVRENYEQYF
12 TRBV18 CASSPQGYGYTF
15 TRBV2 CASTGTGGNSYEQYF
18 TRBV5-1 CASSLAGRVNRATYEQYF
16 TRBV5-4 CASSLGVNPNTGELFF
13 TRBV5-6 CASSLDGYYEQFF
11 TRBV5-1 CASPGNYEQYF
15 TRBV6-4 CASSGTSGGADTQYF
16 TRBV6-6 CASSYSGGAHSYEQYF
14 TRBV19 CASSMSRDSPAQYF
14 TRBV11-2 CASSLDPVLYEQYF
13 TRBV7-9 CASSSRRVYEQYF
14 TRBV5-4 CASSSGTGYTEAFF
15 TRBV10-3 CAISDWEQGAFGYTF
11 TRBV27 CASSLGPEAFF
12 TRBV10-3 CAISAQGQPQHF
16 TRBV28 CASSLSRDRAYNEQFF
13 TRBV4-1 CASSQVLGAGYTF
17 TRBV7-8 CASSLTRGLAGGYEQYF
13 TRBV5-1 CASSLAGDQPQHF
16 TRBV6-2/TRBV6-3 CASSPPQWQGQETQYF
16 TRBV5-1 CASSLGQLVAKNIQYF
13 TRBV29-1 CSVATGIAETQYF